This T cell receptor beta chain originates from a study of T cells in Graves' hyperthyroidism and ophthalmopathy. Overall study context: Pretreatment peripheral blood was obtained at initial diagnosis. Points from the study as a whole: Ophthalmopathy got predicted by the model a median about six months before its onset. Blood also showed most of the thyroid clonotypes that were expanded above 0.001.

This clonotype was found many times. Antigen: not known. Amplification of TCR beta CDR3 regions was performed using RNA transcripts as template. The study used the HTBI primer set for a first-round RT-PCR of the TCR CDR3. Via MiXCR, TCRdb re-called the multiplex PCR reads, giving one row per CDR3 protein. Of about 270,000 distinct CDR3 sequences listed, 22% are singletons. Any patient presenting with uncontrolled infection, other autoimmune disease, pregnancy or lactation was left out. This clonotype originated in a man aged 25 to 40 with Graves' ophthalmopathy. Input material: blood.

The CDR3 DNA is TGTGCCAGCAGCCCCGGGACAGGGGTTGAGCAGTTCTTC. Amino acid sequence: CASSPGTGVEQFF. The chain joins TRBV7-9 to TRBJ2-1, with 10 bases fitting TRBD1. The V and J ends lost 5 bases and 9 bases, in that order; junction bases with no gene match: 4. The CDR3 totals 13 residues. Germline lookup yields CDR1 SEHNR and CDR2 FQNEAQ (reference sequence).